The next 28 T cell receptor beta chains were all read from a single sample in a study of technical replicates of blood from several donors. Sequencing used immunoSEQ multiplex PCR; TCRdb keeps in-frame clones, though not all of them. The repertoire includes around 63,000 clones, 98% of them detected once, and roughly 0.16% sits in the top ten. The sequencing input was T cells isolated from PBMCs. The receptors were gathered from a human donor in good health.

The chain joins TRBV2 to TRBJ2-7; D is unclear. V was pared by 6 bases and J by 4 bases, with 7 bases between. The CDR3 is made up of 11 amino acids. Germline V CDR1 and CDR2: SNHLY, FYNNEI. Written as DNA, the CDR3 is TGTGCCAGCAGCTACAGTTACGAGCAGTACTTC. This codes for CASSYSYEQYF. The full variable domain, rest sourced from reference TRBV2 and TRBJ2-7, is EPEVTQTPSHQVTQMGQEVILRCVPISNHLYFYWYRQILGQKVEFLVSFYNNEISEKSEIFDDQFSVERPDGSNFTLKIRSTKLEDSAMYFCASSYSYEQYFGPGTRLTVT.

CDR3 loop: CASSPTGRGTEAFF. Written as DNA, the CDR3 is TGTGCCAGCAGCCCAACAGGTAGGGGTACTGAAGCTTTCTTT. This sequence joins TRBV9 and TRBJ1-1, with a weak D call TRBD1 (5 bases). Germline CDR1 reads SGDLS; CDR2 reads YYNGEE. The V gene lost 4 bases and the J gene lost 5 bases, with 15 bases spanning the gap. The CDR3 has 14 amino acids.

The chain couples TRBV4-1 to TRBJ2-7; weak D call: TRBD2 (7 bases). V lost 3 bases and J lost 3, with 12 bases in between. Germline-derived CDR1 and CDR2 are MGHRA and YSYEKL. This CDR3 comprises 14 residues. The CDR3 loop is CASSHGGLVYEQYF. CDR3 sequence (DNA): TGCGCCAGCAGCCACGGGGGGCTGGTCTACGAGCAGTACTTC.

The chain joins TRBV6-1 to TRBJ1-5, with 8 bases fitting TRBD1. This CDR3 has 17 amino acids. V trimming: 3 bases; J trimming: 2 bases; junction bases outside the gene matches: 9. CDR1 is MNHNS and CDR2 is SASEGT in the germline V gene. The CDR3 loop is CASSDLPGGFGNQPQHF. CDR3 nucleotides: TGTGCCAGCAGTGACCTGCCAGGGGGCTTCGGCAATCAGCCCCAGCATTTT.

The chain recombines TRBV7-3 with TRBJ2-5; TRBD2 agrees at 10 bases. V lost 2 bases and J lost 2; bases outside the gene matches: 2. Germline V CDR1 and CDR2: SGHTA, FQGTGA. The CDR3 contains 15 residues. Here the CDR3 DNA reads TGTGCCAGCAGCTTATTAGCGGGGGGACAAGAGACCCAGTACTTC. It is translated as CASSLLAGGQETQYF. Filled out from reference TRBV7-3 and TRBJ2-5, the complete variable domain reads GAGVSQTPSNKVTEKGKYVELRCDPISGHTALYWYRQSLGQGPEFLIYFQGTGAADDSGLPNDRFFAVRPEGSVSTLKIQRTERGDSAVYLCASSLLAGGQETQYFGPGTRLLVL.

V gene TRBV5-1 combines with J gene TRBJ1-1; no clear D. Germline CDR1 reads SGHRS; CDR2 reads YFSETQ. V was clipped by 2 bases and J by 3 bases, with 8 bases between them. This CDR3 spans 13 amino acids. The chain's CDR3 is CASSFKSDTEAFF. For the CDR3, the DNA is TGCGCCAGCAGCTTTAAATCCGACACTGAAGCTTTCTTT. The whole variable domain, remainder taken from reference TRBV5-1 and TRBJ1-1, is KAGVTQTPRYLIKTRGQQVTLSCSPISGHRSVSWYQQTPGQGLQFLFEYFSETQRNKGNFPGRFSGRQFSNSRSEMNVSTLELGDSALYLCASSFKSDTEAFFGQGTRLTVV.

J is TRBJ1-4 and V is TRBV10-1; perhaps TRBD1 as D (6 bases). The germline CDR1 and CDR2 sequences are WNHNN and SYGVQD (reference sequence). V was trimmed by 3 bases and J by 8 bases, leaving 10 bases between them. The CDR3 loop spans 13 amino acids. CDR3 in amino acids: CASSEGGEEKLFF. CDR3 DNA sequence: TGCGCCAGCAGTGAAGGGGGAGAAGAAAAACTGTTTTTT.

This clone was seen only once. CDR3 bases: TGTGCCAGCAGCGGACTAGCGTACGAGCAGTACTTC. As protein: CASSGLAYEQYF. This chain links TRBV2 with TRBJ2-7, with 9 positions matching TRBD2. Per germline, CDR1 SNHLY and CDR2 FYNNEI. The CDR3 runs 12 residues. Trimming cost V 6 bases and J 4 bases; bases outside gene matches: 1.

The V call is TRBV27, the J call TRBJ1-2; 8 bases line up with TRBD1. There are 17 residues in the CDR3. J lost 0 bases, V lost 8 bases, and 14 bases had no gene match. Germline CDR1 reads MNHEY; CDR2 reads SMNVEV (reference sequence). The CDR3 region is CASRTRTGLRPNYGYTF. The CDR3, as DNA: TGTGCCAGCCGCACACGGACAGGGTTACGCCCTAACTATGGCTACACCTTC.

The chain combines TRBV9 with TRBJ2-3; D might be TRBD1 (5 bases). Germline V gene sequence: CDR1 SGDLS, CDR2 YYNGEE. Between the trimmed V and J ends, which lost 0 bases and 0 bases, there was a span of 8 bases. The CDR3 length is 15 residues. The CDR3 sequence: CASSVGGASTDTQYF. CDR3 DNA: TGTGCCAGCAGCGTAGGTGGGGCCAGCACAGATACGCAGTATTTT.

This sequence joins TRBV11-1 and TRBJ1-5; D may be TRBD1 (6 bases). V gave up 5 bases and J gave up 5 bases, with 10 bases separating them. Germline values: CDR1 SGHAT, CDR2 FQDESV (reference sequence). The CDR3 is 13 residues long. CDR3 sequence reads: CASSGNRDQPQHF. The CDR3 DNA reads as TGTGCCAGCAGCGGAAACAGGGATCAGCCCCAGCATTTT.

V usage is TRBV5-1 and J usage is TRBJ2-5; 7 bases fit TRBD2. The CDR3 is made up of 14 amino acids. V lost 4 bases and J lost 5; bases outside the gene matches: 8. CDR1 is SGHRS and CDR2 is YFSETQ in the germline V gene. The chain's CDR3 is CASSQRLGGETQYF. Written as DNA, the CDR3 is TGCGCCAGCAGCCAACGACTGGGGGGGGAGACCCAGTACTTC. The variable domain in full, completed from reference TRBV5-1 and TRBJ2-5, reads KAGVTQTPRYLIKTRGQQVTLSCSPISGHRSVSWYQQTPGQGLQFLFEYFSETQRNKGNFPGRFSGRQFSNSRSEMNVSTLELGDSALYLCASSQRLGGETQYFGPGTRLLVL.

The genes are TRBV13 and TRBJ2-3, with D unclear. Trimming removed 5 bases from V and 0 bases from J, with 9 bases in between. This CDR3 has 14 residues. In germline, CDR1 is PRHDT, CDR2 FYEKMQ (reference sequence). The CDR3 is CASSAAGSTDTQYF. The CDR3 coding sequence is TGTGCCAGCAGCGCCGCCGGGAGCACAGATACGCAGTATTTT.

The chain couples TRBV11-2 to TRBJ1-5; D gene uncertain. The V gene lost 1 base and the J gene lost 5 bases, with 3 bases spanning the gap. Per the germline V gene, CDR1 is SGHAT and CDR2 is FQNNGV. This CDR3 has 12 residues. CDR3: CASSLGHQPQHF. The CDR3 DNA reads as TGTGCCAGCAGCTTAGGGCATCAGCCCCAGCATTTT.

The CDR3 DNA sequence: TGTGCCAGCAGTGGGATAGCGGGGGATGAGCAGTTCTTC. Amino acids: CASSGIAGDEQFF. V gene TRBV5-4 combines with J gene TRBJ2-1, with 9 bases aligning to TRBD2. The CDR3 is 13 residues long. V trimming: 5 bases; J trimming: 8 bases; junction bases outside the gene matches: 5. Germline V gives CDR1 SGHNT, CDR2 YYREEE (reference sequence).

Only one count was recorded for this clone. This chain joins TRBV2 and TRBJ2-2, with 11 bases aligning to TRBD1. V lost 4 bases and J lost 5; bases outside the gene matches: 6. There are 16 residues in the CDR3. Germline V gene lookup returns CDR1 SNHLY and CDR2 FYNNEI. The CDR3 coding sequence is TGTGCCAGCAGTGGGACAGGGGGCCGGAGGACCGGGGAGCTGTTTTTT. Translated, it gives CASSGTGGRRTGELFF.

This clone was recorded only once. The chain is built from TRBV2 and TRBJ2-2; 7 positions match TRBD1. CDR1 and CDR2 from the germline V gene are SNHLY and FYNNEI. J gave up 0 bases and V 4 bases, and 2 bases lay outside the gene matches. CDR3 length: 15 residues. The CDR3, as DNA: TGTGCCAGCAGTGTTGACAGGGCGAACACCGGGGAGCTGTTTTTT. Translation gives CASSVDRANTGELFF.

The CDR3 DNA follows: TGTGCCAGCAGTTACTCGACAGGGGTGAACACTGAAGCTTTCTTT. It codes for CASSYSTGVNTEAFF. The chain combines TRBV6-5 with TRBJ1-1, with TRBD1 matching over 8 bases. The CDR3 length is 15 residues. The germline V gene has CDR1 MNHEY and CDR2 SVGAGI. Unmatched junction bases numbered 0, after V lost 0 bases and J lost 0 bases.

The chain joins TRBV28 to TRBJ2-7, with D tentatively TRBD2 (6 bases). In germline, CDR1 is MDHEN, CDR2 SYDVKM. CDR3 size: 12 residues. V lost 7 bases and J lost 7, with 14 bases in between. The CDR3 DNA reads TGTGCCAGCAATCTCGCGGGGCTAGAGCAGTACTTC. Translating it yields CASNLAGLEQYF.

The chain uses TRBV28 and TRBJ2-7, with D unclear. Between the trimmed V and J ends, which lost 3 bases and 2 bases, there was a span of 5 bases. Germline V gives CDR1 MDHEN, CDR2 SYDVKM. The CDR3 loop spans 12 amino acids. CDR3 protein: CASSFKPYEQYF. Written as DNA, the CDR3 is TGTGCCAGCAGTTTTAAGCCCTACGAGCAGTACTTC.

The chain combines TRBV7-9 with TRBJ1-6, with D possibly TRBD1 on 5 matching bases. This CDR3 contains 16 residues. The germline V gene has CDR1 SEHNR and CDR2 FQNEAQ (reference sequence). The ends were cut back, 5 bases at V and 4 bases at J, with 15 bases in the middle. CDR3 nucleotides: TGTGCCAGCAGCCCCGACAGAACGGCTTATAATTCACCCCTCCACTTT. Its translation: CASSPDRTAYNSPLHF. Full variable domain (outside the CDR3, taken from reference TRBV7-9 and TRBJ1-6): DTGVSQNPRHKITKRGQNVTFRCDPISEHNRLYWYRQTLGQGPEFLTYFQNEAQLEKSRLLSDRFSAERPKGSFSTLEIQRTEQGDSAMYLCASSPDRTAYNSPLHFGNGTRLTVT.

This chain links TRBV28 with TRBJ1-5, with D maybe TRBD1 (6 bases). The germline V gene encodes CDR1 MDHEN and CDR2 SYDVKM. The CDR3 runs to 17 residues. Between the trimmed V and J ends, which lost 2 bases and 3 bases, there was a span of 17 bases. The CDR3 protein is CASSLTPAGAANQPQHF. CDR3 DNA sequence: TGTGCCAGCAGTTTAACTCCCGCGGGGGCGGCCAATCAGCCCCAGCATTTT.

The CDR3 loop reads CASSAGSTGFYNEQFF. CDR3 coding DNA: TGTGCCAGCAGTGCGGGGTCGACAGGTTTCTACAATGAGCAGTTCTTC. The chain couples TRBV6-1 to TRBJ2-1, with D perhaps matching TRBD1 (6 bases). Trimming pared 4 bases from V and 3 bases from J, leaving 16 bases between. The V gene's germline CDR1 is MNHNS and CDR2 SASEGT. CDR3 size: 16 residues.

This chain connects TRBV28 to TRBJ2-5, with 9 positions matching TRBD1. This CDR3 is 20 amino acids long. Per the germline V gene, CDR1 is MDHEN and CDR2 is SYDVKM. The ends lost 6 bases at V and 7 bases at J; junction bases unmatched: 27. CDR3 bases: TGTGCCAGCAGGAGGCCCCCTAAACCCTCCACATGGGGACAGGGCGGGACCCAGTACTTC. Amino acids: CASRRPPKPSTWGQGGTQYF.

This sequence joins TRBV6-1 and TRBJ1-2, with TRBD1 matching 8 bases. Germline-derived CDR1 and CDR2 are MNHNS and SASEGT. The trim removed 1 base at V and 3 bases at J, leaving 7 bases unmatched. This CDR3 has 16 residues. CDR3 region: CASSEGTGSLDYGYTF. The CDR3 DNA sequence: TGTGCCAGCAGTGAAGGGACAGGGTCGTTAGACTATGGCTACACCTTC.

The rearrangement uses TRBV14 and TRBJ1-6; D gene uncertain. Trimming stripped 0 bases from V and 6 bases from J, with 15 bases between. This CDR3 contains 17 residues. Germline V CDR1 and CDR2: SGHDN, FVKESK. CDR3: CASSQEGRRRLNSPLHF. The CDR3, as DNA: TGTGCCAGCAGCCAAGAGGGCCGCCGGCGCCTTAATTCACCCCTCCACTTT.

The CDR3 loop is CASSLVGDPYEQYF. The CDR3 nucleotides are TGTGCCAGCAGCTTAGTAGGAGATCCCTACGAGCAGTACTTC. The genes are TRBV7-2 and TRBJ2-7; D unresolved. The ends were cut back, 1 base at V and 2 bases at J, with 9 bases in the middle. CDR1 and CDR2 (germline): SGHTA, FQGNSA. The CDR3 is 14 amino acids.

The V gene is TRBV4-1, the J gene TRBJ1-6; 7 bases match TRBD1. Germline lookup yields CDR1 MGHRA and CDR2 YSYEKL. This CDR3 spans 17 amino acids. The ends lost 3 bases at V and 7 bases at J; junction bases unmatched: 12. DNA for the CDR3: TGCGCCAGCAGCCAGTACAGGGGAATCCTTGAGAATTCACCCCTCCACTTT. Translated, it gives CASSQYRGILENSPLHF.